These 32 T cell receptor beta chains share one sample of origin, sequenced in a study of blood T cell repertoires in COVID-19. Generated by immunoSEQ multiplex PCR, the TCRdb table keeps only in-frame clones and is missing some. The sample records over 250,000 clones, approximately 86% being singletons. The specimen was PBMCs or T cells enriched from blood (not recorded which). The receptors were sampled from a woman younger than 30 who had recovered from COVID-19.

The chain is built from TRBV9 and TRBJ2-4; 9 nucleotides line up with TRBD1. This CDR3 is built from 14 residues. V was pared by 3 bases and J by 7 bases, with 5 bases of the junction left unmatched. The germline V gene encodes CDR1 SGDLS and CDR2 YYNGEE. The CDR3 region is CASSGRDRVNIQYF. The CDR3 DNA reads TGTGCCAGCAGCGGCCGGGACAGGGTGAACATTCAGTACTTC.

The rearrangement joins TRBV23-1 to TRBJ2-1, with TRBD1 matching over 8 bases. Being an ORF, TRBV23-1 has a function that is uncertain. The V gene end was trimmed by 7 bases and the J gene end by 3 bases; junction bases not matched to a gene: 5. CDR3 length: 14 residues. CDR3 bases: TGCGCCAGCACCGGGACAGGATTCTACAATGAGCAGTTCTTC. Translation: CASTGTGFYNEQFF.

This CDR3 reads CASRAGPNTEAFF. CDR3 DNA: TGTGCCAGCAGGGCAGGCCCAAACACTGAAGCTTTCTTT. J is TRBJ1-1 and V is TRBV12-3 or TRBV12-4; D gene uncertain. Trimming took off 6 bases at V and 2 bases at J, with 10 bases between the two ends. This CDR3 spans 13 amino acids.

The V and J genes are TRBV7-9 and TRBJ1-6; D is ambiguous. This CDR3 region has 13 residues. Per germline, CDR1 SEHNR and CDR2 FQNEAQ (reference sequence). V was pared by 0 bases and J by 9 bases, with 6 bases between. The CDR3 protein is CASSLAPVSPLHF. The CDR3 bases are TGTGCCAGCAGCTTAGCGCCGGTTTCACCCCTCCACTTT.

V gene TRBV28 combines with J gene TRBJ1-2, with TRBD1 as a possible D gene (6 bases). The CDR3 runs 14 residues. The germline V gene encodes CDR1 MDHEN and CDR2 SYDVKM. Trimming stripped 8 bases from V and 4 bases from J, with 17 bases between. CDR3 in amino acids: CASGAGARGYGYTF. CDR3 sequence (DNA): TGTGCCAGCGGCGCGGGGGCGCGGGGCTATGGCTACACCTTC.

The V and J genes are TRBV11-2 and TRBJ2-5, with D unresolved. The CDR3 totals 13 residues. With 1 base removed from V and 2 bases from J, the gap between germline ends came to 5 bases. Germline V gene sequence: CDR1 SGHAT, CDR2 FQNNGV. CDR3 loop: CASSLARQETQYF. DNA of the CDR3: TGTGCCAGCAGCTTAGCCAGGCAAGAGACCCAGTACTTC.

V is TRBV15 and J is TRBJ1-3; possibly TRBD1 for D (5 bases). The V gene lost 0 bases and the J gene lost 4 bases, with 10 bases spanning the gap. Germline loops: CDR1 LNHNV, CDR2 YYDKDF (reference sequence). CDR3 length equals 15 residues. The CDR3, as DNA: TGTGCCACCAGCAGAGATCGGGGGAAGGGAAACACCATATATTTT. Protein sequence: CATSRDRGKGNTIYF.

This clone was observed a single time. This chain links TRBV4-1 with TRBJ2-1, with a weak D call TRBD1 (5 bases). Trimming cost V 8 bases and J 9 bases, with 11 bases left between them. This CDR3 comprises 11 residues. Looked up from germline, CDR1 is MGHRA and CDR2 is YSYEKL. The CDR3 DNA sequence: TGCGCCAGCGGGGCAGACGGTGAGCAGTTCTTC. Its translation is CASGADGEQFF.

This rearrangement joins TRBV5-1 to TRBJ1-1; TRBD1 matches at 8 bases. There are 14 residues in the CDR3. Germline V CDR1 and CDR2: SGHRS, YFSETQ. The trim removed 0 bases at V and 7 bases at J, leaving 5 bases unmatched. In nucleotides, the CDR3 is TGCGCCAGCAGCTTGGTACAGGGGGAGGGTGAAGCTTTCTTT. Translated, it gives CASSLVQGEGEAFF.

The DNA of the CDR3 is TGTGCCAGCTCACAAAAATACAGTCACTCTGGAAACACCATATATTTT. Translated, it gives CASSQKYSHSGNTIYF. This chain links TRBV18 with TRBJ1-3; D gene uncertain. V was shortened by 4 bases and J by 0 bases, with 13 bases between the two germline ends. The CDR3 has 16 amino acids. Germline V gene sequence: CDR1 KGHSH, CDR2 LQKENI.

This clone was recorded once. The chain combines TRBV13 with TRBJ1-2; no clear D gene. The CDR3 spans 13 residues. Between the trimmed V and J ends, which lost 1 base and 4 bases, there was a span of 7 bases. Germline CDR1 is PRHDT and CDR2 is FYEKMQ (reference sequence). The CDR3 region has the DNA TGTGCCAGCAGCTTAGCGGGGAGCTATGGCTACACCTTC. It translates to CASSLAGSYGYTF.

V is TRBV2 and J is TRBJ2-3, with TRBD2 identical over 9 bases. Losses at the gene ends were 3 bases for V and 2 bases for J; bases not matched to a gene: 12. The germline CDR1 and CDR2 sequences are SNHLY and FYNNEI. This CDR3 is built from 18 residues. The CDR3 here is CASSDGTVAGAPTDTQYF. CDR3 DNA: TGTGCCAGCAGTGATGGGACGGTAGCGGGAGCCCCCACAGATACGCAGTATTTT.

The V and J genes are TRBV2 and TRBJ2-2; D possibly corresponds to TRBD2 (6 bases). CDR3 length: 13 amino acids. Trimming stripped 7 bases from V and 4 bases from J, with 10 bases between. Germline V gene data show CDR1 as SNHLY and CDR2 as FYNNEI. The CDR3 sequence: CASILEGTGELFF. The CDR3 DNA is TGTGCCAGCATATTGGAGGGCACCGGGGAGCTGTTTTTT.

The chain combines TRBV4-3 with TRBJ1-1, with TRBD1 identical over 7 bases. J was trimmed by 4 bases and V by 3 bases; bases with no gene match: 8. The CDR3 totals 15 residues. Germline CDR1 is LGHNA and CDR2 is YSLEER. Here the CDR3 DNA reads TGCGCCAGCAGCCAGATGTACAGGGGCGGCACTGAAGCTTTCTTT. It yields the protein CASSQMYRGGTEAFF.

V and J are TRBV5-5 and TRBJ1-1, with TRBD1 as a possible D gene (6 bases). The germline V and J ends were trimmed by 4 bases and 4 bases, with 17 bases remaining between them. The germline CDR1 and CDR2 sequences are SGHKS and YYEKEE (reference sequence). This CDR3 region has 15 residues. The CDR3: CASSPIRGAPTEAFF. The CDR3 DNA reads TGTGCCAGCAGCCCGATTCGGGGGGCGCCCACTGAAGCTTTCTTT.

The chain joins TRBV29-1 to TRBJ2-1, with 10 positions matching TRBD1. CDR3 size: 15 residues. V dropped 6 bases and J dropped 8; count of bases not matched to a gene: 13. The germline V gene has CDR1 SQVTM and CDR2 ANQGSEA. This chain's CDR3 is CSVFKLGQGIDEQFF. The DNA for the CDR3 is TGCAGCGTCTTTAAATTGGGACAGGGGATCGATGAGCAGTTCTTC.

The V gene is TRBV15, the J gene TRBJ1-6, with TRBD1 matching over 12 bases. V was pared by 3 bases and J by 8 bases, with 5 bases of the junction left unmatched. The CDR3 loop spans 16 amino acids. Germline CDR1 LNHNV, CDR2 YYDKDF (reference sequence). The CDR3 loop is CATSRGDRGRDSPLHF. CDR3 bases: TGTGCCACCAGCAGGGGGGACAGGGGGCGAGATTCACCCCTCCACTTT.

This sequence joins TRBV18 and TRBJ1-6; no clear D. Trimming took off 2 bases at V and 9 bases at J, with 11 bases between the two ends. Germline V gene sequence: CDR1 KGHSH, CDR2 LQKENI. The CDR3 loop spans 14 amino acids. The CDR3 sequence: CASSPVQNLSPLHF. The CDR3, as DNA: TGTGCCAGCTCACCAGTCCAGAACCTTTCACCCCTCCACTTT.

The chain couples TRBV2 to TRBJ2-7; TRBD2 aligns across 9 bases. There are 12 residues in the CDR3. CDR1 is SNHLY, CDR2 FYNNEI, per germline. The V segment lost 10 bases and the J segment 4 bases; nucleotides outside the gene matches: 5. CDR3 loop: CANVAGAYEQYF. CDR3 coding DNA: TGTGCCAACGTAGCGGGAGCTTACGAGCAGTACTTC.

This chain uses TRBV19 with TRBJ2-7; 8 bases are a match to TRBD1. After removal of 8 bases from V and 7 bases from J, the junction contained 7 bases not matched to a gene. The CDR3 is 12 amino acids. The germline V gene encodes CDR1 LNHDA and CDR2 SQIVND (reference sequence). The CDR3 region is CASSGTGLEQYF. CDR3 DNA: TGTGCCAGTTCGGGGACAGGTTTGGAGCAGTACTTC.

This clone appeared a single time. The chain links TRBV28 to TRBJ1-2, with unresolved D. Germline CDR1 reads MDHEN; CDR2 reads SYDVKM. The CDR3 consists of 13 residues. Trimming removed 5 bases from V and 8 bases from J, with 15 bases in between. The CDR3 protein is CASSPLGVGGYTF. The CDR3 DNA reads TGTGCCAGCAGTCCTCTGGGCGTCGGAGGCTACACCTTC.

The chain combines TRBV9 with TRBJ2-5; 13 nucleotides agree with TRBD2. This CDR3 has 18 residues. The J segment lost 5 bases and the V segment lost 0 bases, leaving 10 bases of the junction unmatched. Germline V CDR1 and CDR2: SGDLS, YYNGEE. As DNA, the CDR3 is TGTGCCAGCAGCGTAGTAAGGACTAGCGGGAGCGCGGGGGAGACCCAGTACTTC. Its translation: CASSVVRTSGSAGETQYF.

This sequence joins TRBV9 and TRBJ2-2; a weak D match, TRBD2 (6 bases). The CDR3 totals 16 residues. V lost 3 bases and J 3 bases, leaving 15 bases between the germline ends. CDR1 and CDR2 (germline): SGDLS, YYNGEE. The CDR3 sequence is CASSAREWVDTGELFF. CDR3 DNA sequence: TGTGCCAGCAGCGCACGGGAGTGGGTGGACACCGGGGAGCTGTTTTTT.

CDR3 amino acids: CASSLGSGTGADTQYF. The DNA for the CDR3 is TGTGCCAGCAGCTTGGGGTCCGGGACAGGGGCAGATACGCAGTATTTT. This chain connects TRBV5-4 to TRBJ2-3, with TRBD1 identical over 10 bases. CDR3 length: 16 residues. Germline assignment: CDR1 SGHNT and CDR2 YYREEE (reference sequence). The V and J ends lost 0 bases and 4 bases, in that order; junction bases with no gene match: 5.

The chain joins TRBV2 to TRBJ2-1; TRBD2 is a possible D gene (5 bases). The ends were cut back, 6 bases at V and 2 bases at J, with 11 bases in the middle. CDR1 is SNHLY and CDR2 is FYNNEI in the germline V gene. The CDR3 loop spans 14 amino acids. The CDR3 protein is CASSPRGAYNEQFF. Here the CDR3 DNA reads TGTGCCAGCAGCCCACGGGGTGCCTACAATGAGCAGTTCTTC.

This chain uses TRBV13 with TRBJ1-1; D is unclear. The germline CDR1 and CDR2 sequences are PRHDT and FYEKMQ (reference sequence). Trimming removed 4 bases from V and 11 bases from J, with 14 bases in between. This CDR3 is built from 12 residues. The CDR3 region has the DNA TGTGCCAGCAGCTCCCAGCGGAGGGCGGCTTTCTTT. Its translation: CASSSQRRAAFF.

The chain recombines TRBV4-1 with TRBJ2-5, with D unclear. CDR3 length: 13 amino acids. Germline V gives CDR1 MGHRA, CDR2 YSYEKL. V gave up 2 bases and J gave up 4 bases, with 8 bases separating them. The CDR3 is CASSQFTSETQYF. CDR3 bases: TGCGCCAGCAGCCAATTCACTTCAGAGACCCAGTACTTC.

This clone was detected once. This chain uses TRBV27 with TRBJ2-2; D remains unclear. Per the germline V gene, CDR1 is MNHEY and CDR2 is SMNVEV (reference sequence). Trimming stripped 6 bases from V and 7 bases from J, with 9 bases between. The CDR3 is 12 residues long. CDR3 nucleotides: TGTGCCAGCAGGGAGCTCGTCGGGGAGCTGTTTTTT. Translated: CASRELVGELFF.

Ten or more counts support this clone. V usage is TRBV11-3 and J usage is TRBJ1-2; 9 bases are shared with TRBD1. Germline lookup yields CDR1 SGHNT and CDR2 YENEEA. CDR3 size: 14 residues. The V and J ends lost 5 bases and 10 bases, in that order; junction bases with no gene match: 11. CDR3 in amino acids: CASSQRRDRAHYTF. CDR3 sequence (DNA): TGTGCCAGCAGCCAACGCCGGGACAGGGCGCACTACACCTTC.

J is TRBJ2-2 and V is TRBV30; possible D gene TRBD2, 6 bases. The germline CDR1 and CDR2 sequences are GTSNPN and SVGIG (reference sequence). The germline V and J ends were trimmed by 0 bases and 3 bases, with 20 bases remaining between them. CDR3 length equals 18 residues. As DNA, the CDR3 is TGTGCCTGGAGTGTAATGCTTGCCGGGGGTGCGGACACCGGGGAGCTGTTTTTT. This gives the protein CAWSVMLAGGADTGELFF.

About this clone itself: The junction departs from the called germline gene at one end, perhaps through a read error. The V call is TRBV30, the J call TRBJ2-3, with 7 bases fitting TRBD2. This CDR3 is 13 amino acids long. Germline V gene lookup returns CDR1 GTSNPN and CDR2 SVGIG (reference sequence). DNA for the CDR3: TGCCACCGCGGGAGAGGGATCACAGATACGCAGTATTTT. Amino acid sequence: CHRGRGITDTQYF.

This sequence joins TRBV14 and TRBJ2-1; tentative D call: TRBD1 (6 bases). Trimming left V 3 bases short and J 9 bases short, with 12 bases between. Germline values: CDR1 SGHDN, CDR2 FVKESK. The CDR3 is 13 amino acids. The CDR3 bases are TGTGCCAGCAGCCACCAGGGGTCCGGTGAGCAGTTCTTC. Residues: CASSHQGSGEQFF.